This T cell receptor (beta chain) stems from a study of shared clonotypes between healthy human individuals. Study conclusions and caveats: Only a few donors were included, so the genetic and exposure-history diversity represented was limited.

Each subset's genomic DNA was split evenly across several immunoSEQ plates. For unsorted PBMC, around 280 ng DNA per replicate equaled about 30,000 T cell genomes. Ten immunoSEQ deep assay plates were used by the authors to sequence unsorted PBMC DNA. The table came from immunoSEQ multiplex PCR; TCRdb's copy has only in-frame clones and leaves some out. The data show some 510,000 clones, around 79% seen once. The CDR3 is 15 amino acids. Trimming pared 3 bases from V and 2 bases from J, leaving 11 bases between. Germline V gene sequence: CDR1 MDHEN, CDR2 SYDVKM. With respect to this clone: Its target is not known.

Sequenced: PBMCs. The chain employs TRBV28 and TRBJ1-5; D gene unclear. This sequence originates from a woman in her thirties or forties in good health. Some clones in this sample may be carry-over from other donors' samples. Written as DNA, the CDR3 is TGTGCCAGCAGTTTGGATCCCGGGGGCAATCAGCCCCAGCATTTT. This codes for CASSLDPGGNQPQHF. The whole variable domain, remainder taken from reference TRBV28 and TRBJ1-5, is DVKVTQSSRYLVKRTGEKVFLECVQDMDHENMFWYRQDPGLGLRLIYFSYDVKMKEKGDIPEGYSVSREKKERFSLILESASTNQTSMYLCASSLDPGGNQPQHFGDGTRLSIL.